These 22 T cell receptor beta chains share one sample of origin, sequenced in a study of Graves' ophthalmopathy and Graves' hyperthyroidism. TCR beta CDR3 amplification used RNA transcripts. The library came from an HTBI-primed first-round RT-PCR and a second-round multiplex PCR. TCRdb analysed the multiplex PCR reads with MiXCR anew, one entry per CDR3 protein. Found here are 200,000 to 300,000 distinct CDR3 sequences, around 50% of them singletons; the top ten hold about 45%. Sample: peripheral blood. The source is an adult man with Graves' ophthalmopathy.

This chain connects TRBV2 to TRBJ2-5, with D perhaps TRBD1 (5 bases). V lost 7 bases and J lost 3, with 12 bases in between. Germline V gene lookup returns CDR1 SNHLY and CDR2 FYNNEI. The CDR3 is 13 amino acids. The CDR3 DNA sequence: TGTGCCAGCACAGGGAACCCGAAAGAGACCCAGTACTTC. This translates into CASTGNPKETQYF.

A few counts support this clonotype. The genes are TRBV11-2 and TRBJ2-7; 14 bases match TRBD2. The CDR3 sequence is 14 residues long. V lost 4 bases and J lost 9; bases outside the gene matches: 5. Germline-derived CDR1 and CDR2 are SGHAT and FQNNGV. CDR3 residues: CASSSTSGGEVQYF. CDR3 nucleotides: TGTGCCAGCAGCTCGACTAGCGGGGGGGAAGTGCAGTACTTC.

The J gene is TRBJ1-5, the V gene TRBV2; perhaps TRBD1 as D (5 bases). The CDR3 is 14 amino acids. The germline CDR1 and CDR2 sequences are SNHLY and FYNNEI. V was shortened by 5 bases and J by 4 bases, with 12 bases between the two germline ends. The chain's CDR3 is CASSLFEGNQPQHF. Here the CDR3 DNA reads TGTGCCAGCAGTTTATTCGAGGGGAATCAGCCCCAGCATTTT.

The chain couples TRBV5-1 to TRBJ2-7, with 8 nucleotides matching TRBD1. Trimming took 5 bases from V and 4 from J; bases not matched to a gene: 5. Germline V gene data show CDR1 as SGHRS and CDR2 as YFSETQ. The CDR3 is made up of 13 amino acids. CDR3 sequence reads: CASRQGASYEQYF. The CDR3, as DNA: TGCGCCAGCAGGCAGGGGGCTTCATACGAGCAGTACTTC.

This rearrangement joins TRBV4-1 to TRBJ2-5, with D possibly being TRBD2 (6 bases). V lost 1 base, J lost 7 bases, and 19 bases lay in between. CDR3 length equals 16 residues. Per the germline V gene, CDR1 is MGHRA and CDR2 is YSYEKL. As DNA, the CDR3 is TGCGCCAGCAGCCAAGTTCCGAGAACCATCGGGAGGACCCAGTACTTC. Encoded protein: CASSQVPRTIGRTQYF.

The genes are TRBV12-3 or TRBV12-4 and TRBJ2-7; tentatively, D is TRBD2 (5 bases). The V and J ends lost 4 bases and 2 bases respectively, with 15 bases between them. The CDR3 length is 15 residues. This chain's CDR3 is CASSSITDGTYEQYF. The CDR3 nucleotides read TGTGCCAGCAGTTCAATCACGGACGGGACCTACGAGCAGTACTTC.

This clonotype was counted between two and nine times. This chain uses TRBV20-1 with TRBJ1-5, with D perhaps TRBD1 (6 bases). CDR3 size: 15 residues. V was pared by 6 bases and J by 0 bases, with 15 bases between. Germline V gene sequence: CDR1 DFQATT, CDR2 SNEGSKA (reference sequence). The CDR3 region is CSAETGKYSNQPQHF. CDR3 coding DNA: TGCAGTGCCGAGACAGGAAAGTATAGCAATCAGCCCCAGCATTTT.

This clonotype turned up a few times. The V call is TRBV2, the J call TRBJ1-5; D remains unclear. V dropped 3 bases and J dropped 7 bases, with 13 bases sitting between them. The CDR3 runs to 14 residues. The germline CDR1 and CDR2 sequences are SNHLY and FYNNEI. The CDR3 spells CASSDVLGGQPQHF. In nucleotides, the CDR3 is TGTGCCAGCAGTGACGTGTTGGGTGGACAGCCCCAGCATTTT.

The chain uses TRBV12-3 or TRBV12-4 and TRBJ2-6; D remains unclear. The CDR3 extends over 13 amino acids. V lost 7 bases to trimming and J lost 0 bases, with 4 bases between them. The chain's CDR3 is CASKSSGANVLTF. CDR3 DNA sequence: TGTGCCAGCAAATCCTCTGGGGCCAACGTCCTGACTTTC.

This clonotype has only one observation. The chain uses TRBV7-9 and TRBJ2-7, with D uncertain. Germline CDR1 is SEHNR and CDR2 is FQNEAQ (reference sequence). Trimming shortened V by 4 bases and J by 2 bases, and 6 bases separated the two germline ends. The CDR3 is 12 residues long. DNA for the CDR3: TGTGCCAGCAGCTCCGTTCCCTACGAGCAGTACTTC. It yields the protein CASSSVPYEQYF.

The CDR3 loop is CSASQSNTEAFF. The CDR3 DNA is TGCAGTGCTTCGCAGAGTAACACTGAAGCTTTCTTT. The chain is built from TRBV20-1 and TRBJ1-1; D is undetermined. The CDR3 is 12 residues long. The germline V and J ends were trimmed by 5 bases and 2 bases, with 9 bases remaining between them. Germline V lookup: CDR1 DFQATT, CDR2 SNEGSKA (reference sequence).

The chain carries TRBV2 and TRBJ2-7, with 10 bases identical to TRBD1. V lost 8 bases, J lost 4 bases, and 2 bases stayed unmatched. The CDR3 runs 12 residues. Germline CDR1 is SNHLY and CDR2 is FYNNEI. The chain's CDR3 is CASRDRGYEQYF. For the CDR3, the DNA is TGTGCCAGCCGGGACAGGGGTTACGAGCAGTACTTC.

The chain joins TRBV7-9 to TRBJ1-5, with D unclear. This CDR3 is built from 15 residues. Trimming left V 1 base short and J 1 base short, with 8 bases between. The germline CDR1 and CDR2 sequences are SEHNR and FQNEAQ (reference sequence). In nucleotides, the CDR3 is TGTGCCAGCAGCTTAGGAGGGAGCAGCAATCAGCCCCAGCATTTT. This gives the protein CASSLGGSSNQPQHF.

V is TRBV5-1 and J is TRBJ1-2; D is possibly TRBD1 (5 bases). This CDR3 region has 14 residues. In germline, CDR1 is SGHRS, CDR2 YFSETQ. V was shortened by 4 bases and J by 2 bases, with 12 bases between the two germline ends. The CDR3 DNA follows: TGCGCCAGCAGCCCCGGGGGAGTGAACTATGGCTACACCTTC. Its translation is CASSPGGVNYGYTF.

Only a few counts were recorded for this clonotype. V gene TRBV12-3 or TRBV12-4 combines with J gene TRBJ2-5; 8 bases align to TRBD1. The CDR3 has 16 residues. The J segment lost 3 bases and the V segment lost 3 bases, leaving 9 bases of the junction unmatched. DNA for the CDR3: TGTGCCAGCAGTTTGGGTTTGCGGACAGGGAAAGAGACCCAGTACTTC. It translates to CASSLGLRTGKETQYF.

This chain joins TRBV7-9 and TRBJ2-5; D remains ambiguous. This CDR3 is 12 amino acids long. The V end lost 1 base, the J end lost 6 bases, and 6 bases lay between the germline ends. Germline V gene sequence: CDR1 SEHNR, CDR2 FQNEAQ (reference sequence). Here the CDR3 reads CASSLDPKTQYF. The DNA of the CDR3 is TGTGCCAGCAGCTTAGATCCGAAGACCCAGTACTTC.

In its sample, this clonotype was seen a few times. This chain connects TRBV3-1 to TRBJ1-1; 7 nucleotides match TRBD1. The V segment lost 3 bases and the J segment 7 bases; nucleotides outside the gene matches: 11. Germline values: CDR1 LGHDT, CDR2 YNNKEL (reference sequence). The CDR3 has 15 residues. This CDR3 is CASSQLNRGRIEAFF. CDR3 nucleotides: TGTGCCAGCAGCCAGCTGAACAGGGGAAGGATTGAAGCTTTCTTT.

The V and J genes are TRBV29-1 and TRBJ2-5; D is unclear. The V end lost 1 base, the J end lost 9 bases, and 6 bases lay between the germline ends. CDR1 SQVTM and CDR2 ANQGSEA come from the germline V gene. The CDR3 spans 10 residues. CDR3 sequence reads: CSVEGRAQYF. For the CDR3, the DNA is TGCAGCGTTGAAGGAAGGGCCCAGTACTTC. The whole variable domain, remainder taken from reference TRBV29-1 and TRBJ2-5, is SAVISQKPSRDICQRGTSLTIQCQVDSQVTMMFWYRQQPGQSLTLIATANQGSEATYESGFVIDKFPISRPNLTFSTLTVSNMSPEDSSIYLCSVEGRAQYFGPGTRLLVL.

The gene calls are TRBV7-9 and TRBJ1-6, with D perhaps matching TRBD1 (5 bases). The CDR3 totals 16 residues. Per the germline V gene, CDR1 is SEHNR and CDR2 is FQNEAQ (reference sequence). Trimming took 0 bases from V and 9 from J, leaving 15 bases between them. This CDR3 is CASSLAKAGGSSPLHF. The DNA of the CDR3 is TGTGCCAGCAGCTTAGCTAAGGCTGGGGGGAGTTCACCCCTCCACTTT.

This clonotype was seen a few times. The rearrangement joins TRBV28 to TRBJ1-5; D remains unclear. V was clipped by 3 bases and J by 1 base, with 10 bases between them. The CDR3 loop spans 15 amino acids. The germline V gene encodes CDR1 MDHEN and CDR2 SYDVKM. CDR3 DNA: TGTGCCAGCAGTTTGGGAGGGCTGAGCAATCAGCCCCAGCATTTT. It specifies CASSLGGLSNQPQHF.

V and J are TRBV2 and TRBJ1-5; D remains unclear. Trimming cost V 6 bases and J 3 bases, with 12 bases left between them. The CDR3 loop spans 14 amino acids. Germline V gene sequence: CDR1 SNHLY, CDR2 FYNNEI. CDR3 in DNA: TGTGCCAGCAGGGGAAGCGGTATCAATCAGCCCCAGCATTTT. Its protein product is CASRGSGINQPQHF.

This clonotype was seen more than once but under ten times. The CDR3 region is CASSFLDRGLNEKLFF. CDR3 DNA sequence: TGTGCCAGCAGCTTCTTGGACAGGGGGCTTAATGAAAAACTGTTTTTT. V gene TRBV5-6 combines with J gene TRBJ1-4, with 11 bases that match TRBD1. With V trimmed by 2 bases and J by 4 bases, 4 bases remained unmatched. Germline assignment: CDR1 SGHDT and CDR2 YYEEEE. CDR3 length: 16 amino acids.